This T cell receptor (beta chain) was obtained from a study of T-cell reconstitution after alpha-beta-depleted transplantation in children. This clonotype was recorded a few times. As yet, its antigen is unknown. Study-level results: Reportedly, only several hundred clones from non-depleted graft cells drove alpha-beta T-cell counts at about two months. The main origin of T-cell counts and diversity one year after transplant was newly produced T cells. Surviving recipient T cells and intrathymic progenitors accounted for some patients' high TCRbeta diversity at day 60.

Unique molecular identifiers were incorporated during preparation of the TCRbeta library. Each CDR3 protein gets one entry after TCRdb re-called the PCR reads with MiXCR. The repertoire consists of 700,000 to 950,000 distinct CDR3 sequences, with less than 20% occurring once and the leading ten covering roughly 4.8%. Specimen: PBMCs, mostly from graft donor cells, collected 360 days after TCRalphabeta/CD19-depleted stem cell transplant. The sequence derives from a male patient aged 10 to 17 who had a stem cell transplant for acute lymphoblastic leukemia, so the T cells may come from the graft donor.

The CDR3 region has the DNA TGTGCCAGCAGTATTACCATGGGGCGGGGTGGCTACACCTTC. Protein sequence: CASSITMGRGGYTF. The genes are TRBV25-1 and TRBJ1-2, with a weak D call TRBD1 (5 bases). Germline assignment: CDR1 MGHDK and CDR2 SYGVNS. The CDR3 has 14 residues. V was shortened by 5 bases and J by 7 bases, with 17 bases between the two germline ends.